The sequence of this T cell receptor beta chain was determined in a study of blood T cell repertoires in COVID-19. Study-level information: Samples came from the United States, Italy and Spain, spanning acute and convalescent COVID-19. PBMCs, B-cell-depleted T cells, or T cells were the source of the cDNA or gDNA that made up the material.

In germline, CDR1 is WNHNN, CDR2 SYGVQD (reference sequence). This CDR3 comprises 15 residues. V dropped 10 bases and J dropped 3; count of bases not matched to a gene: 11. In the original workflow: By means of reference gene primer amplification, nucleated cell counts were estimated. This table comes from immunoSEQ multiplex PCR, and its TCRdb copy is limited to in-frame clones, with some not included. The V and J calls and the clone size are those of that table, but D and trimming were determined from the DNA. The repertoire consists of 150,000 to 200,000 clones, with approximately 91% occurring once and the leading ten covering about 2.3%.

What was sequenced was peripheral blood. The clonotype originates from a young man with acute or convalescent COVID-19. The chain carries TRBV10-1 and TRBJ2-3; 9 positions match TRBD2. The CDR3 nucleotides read TGCGCCACTCGACCAGGACTAGCGAAGACAGATACGCAGTATTTT. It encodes CATRPGLAKTDTQYF.